The clone carrying this T cell receptor (beta chain) was seen many times. Its antigen remains unknown. The data belong to a study of regulatory T cells in long-lasting Graves disease. Looked up from germline, CDR1 is MNHEY and CDR2 is SVGEGT. V lost 4 bases to trimming and J lost 2 bases, with 8 bases between them. The CDR3 is 13 amino acids. The sample's time point: persistent/refractory GD, antithyroid drugs over 5 years with positive TRAb. Preparation of the TCR library used RNA extracted from PBMCs. Arm-PCR with iRepertoire HTBI primers amplified the CDR3 regions for these TCR beta libraries. Via MiXCR, TCRdb re-called the multiplex PCR reads, giving one row per CDR3 protein. The sample contains approximately 400,000 distinct CDR3 sequences, approximately 25% of which appear only once. Findings and limits, study-wide: There was favoring of TRBV28, TRBJ1-2 and TRBJ2-5 in persistent disease.

The receptor was derived from a woman in her thirties or forties with Graves disease. This rearrangement joins TRBV6-2 or TRBV6-3 to TRBJ1-1; the D is unclear. Sample: peripheral blood mononuclear cells (PBMCs), taken when the disease was refractory, from a patient treated with antithyroid drugs. The CDR3 region is CASSLPLNTEAFF. CDR3 coding DNA: TGTGCCAGCAGTTTACCACTCAACACTGAAGCTTTCTTT.